Each of the 10 T cell receptor beta chains below was sequenced from the same sample in a study of regulatory T cells in long-lasting Graves disease. As for time point: persistent/refractory GD, antithyroid drugs over 5 years with positive TRAb. PBMCs were the source of the RNA used for TCR sequencing. Through Arm-PCR of CDR3 regions and iRepertoire HTBI primers, TCR beta libraries were built. TCRdb processed the multiplex PCR reads anew with MiXCR; each CDR3 protein has one entry. Among hundreds of thousands of distinct CDR3 sequences listed, 20% to 25% were seen once. Sequencing used peripheral blood mononuclear cells (PBMCs), obtained when the disease was refractory, from a patient treated with antithyroid drugs. These receptors were taken from a female donor with Graves disease.

This sequence joins TRBV7-9 and TRBJ2-5; D is uncertain. The J call may be wrong; the DNA end is better matched by TRBJ2-1. This CDR3 comprises 16 residues. The germline V gene has CDR1 SEHNR and CDR2 FQNEAQ (reference sequence). As DNA, the CDR3 is TGTGCCAGCAGCCCCCGCGGTGGTTTGGGATACAATGAGCAGTTCTTC. It encodes CASSPRGGLGYNEQFF.

V is TRBV4-1 and J is TRBJ2-2; D unresolved. This CDR3 region has 12 residues. V shed 4 bases and J shed 7 bases, with 7 bases lying between them. Looked up from germline, CDR1 is MGHRA and CDR2 is YSYEKL. In nucleotides, the CDR3 is TGCGCCAGCAGCCCCATTTTCGGGGAGCTGTTTTTT. Its translation: CASSPIFGELFF.

This clonotype was detected only a few times. This chain links TRBV19 with TRBJ1-1; D perhaps matches TRBD1 (6 bases). The germline V gene has CDR1 LNHDA and CDR2 SQIVND (reference sequence). The CDR3 consists of 17 residues. Trimming took off 5 bases at V and 0 bases at J, with 19 bases between the two ends. The CDR3 is CASSFNPGHPMNTEAFF. The CDR3 nucleotides are TGTGCCAGTAGTTTCAACCCGGGACATCCTATGAACACTGAAGCTTTCTTT.

This clonotype was seen only a few times. The rearrangement uses TRBV18 and TRBJ1-5; no reliable D call. Between the trimmed V and J ends, which lost 0 bases and 6 bases, there was a span of 6 bases. Germline V gene sequence: CDR1 KGHSH, CDR2 LQKENI. The CDR3 extends over 13 amino acids. CDR3 in DNA: TGTGCCAGCTCACCACCGGTGGGTCAGCCCCAGCATTTT. This encodes CASSPPVGQPQHF.

This sequence joins TRBV20-1 and TRBJ1-1; D possibly corresponds to TRBD1 (6 bases). CDR1 and CDR2 from the germline V gene are DFQATT and SNEGSKA (reference sequence). The CDR3 sequence is 14 residues long. V lost 5 bases and J 10 bases, leaving 23 bases between the germline ends. The CDR3: CSAPLRTADGGAFF. CDR3 nucleotides: TGCAGTGCTCCCCTCCGGACAGCAGATGGTGGAGCTTTCTTT.

This clonotype was observed a few times. This sequence joins TRBV6-1 and TRBJ1-5; TRBD1 is a possible D gene (5 bases). Deletions cut 6 bases from V and 2 bases from J, with 11 bases between. Germline CDR1 MNHNS, CDR2 SASEGT. The CDR3 runs 14 residues. DNA of the CDR3: TGTGCCAGCAGGGGGGGTTTCGGCAATCAGCCCCAGCATTTT. Its translation: CASRGGFGNQPQHF.

This chain uses TRBV27 with TRBJ1-1, with D hard to call. CDR1 and CDR2 (germline): MNHEY, SMNVEV (reference sequence). This CDR3 has 14 amino acids. Deletions cut 4 bases from V and 2 bases from J, with 11 bases between. The CDR3 DNA follows: TGTGCCAGCAGTTCGGACTTCCTCAACACTGAAGCTTTCTTT. It specifies CASSSDFLNTEAFF.

CDR3 nucleotides: TGTGCCAGCAGTGGGACCCAGGGAATGGAGCTCTACGAGCAGTACTTC. Protein product: CASSGTQGMELYEQYF. The V gene is TRBV6-1, the J gene TRBJ2-7, with D tentatively TRBD1 (5 bases). Germline loops: CDR1 MNHNS, CDR2 SASEGT. CDR3 length: 16 amino acids. The ends were cut back, 4 bases at V and 3 bases at J, with 19 bases in the middle.

Ten or more counts support this clonotype. J is TRBJ1-1 and V is TRBV20-1; D gene uncertain. CDR1 is DFQATT and CDR2 is SNEGSKA in the germline V gene (reference sequence). The CDR3 is made up of 13 amino acids. Trimming shortened V by 1 base and J by 6 bases, and 12 bases separated the two germline ends. CDR3 DNA sequence: TGCAGTGCTAGAGCATGGGAGTTGGCTGAAGCTTTCTTT. This translates into CSARAWELAEAFF.

The chain is built from TRBV19 and TRBJ2-2, with 7 positions matching TRBD2. The V gene end was trimmed by 3 bases and the J gene end by 0 bases; junction bases not matched to a gene: 4. The length of the CDR3 is 16 residues. CDR1 is LNHDA and CDR2 is SQIVND in the germline V gene (reference sequence). CDR3 in amino acids: CASSMSGEANTGELFF. The DNA of the CDR3 is TGTGCCAGTAGTATGAGCGGGGAAGCGAACACCGGGGAGCTGTTTTTT.